These 11 T cell receptor beta chains were all obtained from the same sample, sequenced in a study of CD8+ T cells in alopecia areata. Treatment reported: oral pan-JAK inhibitor, 5-10 mg twice daily. In each case, RNA was isolated and then reverse transcribed into cDNA as the sequencing template. Data came from immunoSEQ multiplex PCR; TCRdb stores just in-frame clones and leaves some out. Of about 270,000 clones listed, 60% were seen once; the top ten hold 0.75% to 0.95%. This material consisted of CD4+ T cells sorted from blood, taken at week 52, from a patient treated with tofacitinib. These receptor sequences come from a human donor with alopecia areata.

CDR3 protein: CASSYLAGGRDEQFF. The CDR3 DNA reads as TGTGCCAGCAGCTACCTAGCGGGGGGCAGGGATGAGCAGTTCTTC. The gene calls are TRBV5-4 and TRBJ2-1; 11 positions agree with TRBD2. Germline V gene data show CDR1 as SGHNT and CDR2 as YYREEE (reference sequence). The CDR3 runs to 15 residues. J was trimmed by 8 bases and V by 3 bases; bases with no gene match: 7.

A few counts support this clone. At the DNA level, this CDR3 is encoded by other sequences in the same sample as well. V gene TRBV29-1 combines with J gene TRBJ2-7; TRBD2 matches at 7 bases. CDR1 and CDR2 (germline): SQVTM, ANQGSEA. Losses at the gene ends were 5 bases for V and 0 bases for J; bases not matched to a gene: 7. The CDR3 covers 14 residues. CDR3: CSVRTGGSSYEQYF. CDR3 coding DNA: TGCAGCGTTCGGACCGGGGGGAGCTCCTACGAGCAGTACTTC.

This chain uses TRBV7-2 with TRBJ1-2; no reliable D call. CDR1 is SGHTA, CDR2 FQGNSA, per germline. The CDR3 contains 12 residues. V shed 1 base and J shed 3 bases, with 3 bases lying between them. The CDR3 protein is CASSLVDYGYTF. The DNA of the CDR3 is TGTGCCAGCAGCTTAGTTGACTATGGCTACACCTTC.

The chain has TRBV19 and TRBJ2-1; D gene unclear. The CDR3 loop spans 15 amino acids. Trimming took 7 bases from V and 4 from J, leaving 17 bases between them. CDR1 is LNHDA, CDR2 SQIVND, per germline (reference sequence). DNA for the CDR3: TGTGCCAGTAAGGAGACCCGAGGTCTTTACAATGAGCAGTTCTTC. It codes for CASKETRGLYNEQFF.

CDR3 DNA sequence: TGTGCCAGCAGCCTTCCTCCTGGAAACACCATATATTTT. Translating gives CASSLPPGNTIYF. The chain combines TRBV6-6 with TRBJ1-3; no clear D gene. Germline loops: CDR1 MNHNY, CDR2 SVGAGI (reference sequence). The CDR3 length is 13 residues. Trimming took off 6 bases at V and 2 bases at J, with 8 bases between the two ends.

The rearrangement links TRBV29-1 to TRBJ2-1; the match to TRBD1 covers 12 bases. Germline CDR1 is SQVTM and CDR2 is ANQGSEA. The CDR3 spans 14 residues. The V segment lost 4 bases and the J segment 4 bases; nucleotides outside the gene matches: 2. The chain's CDR3 is CSVGDRGHYNEQFF. The CDR3 coding sequence is TGCAGCGTTGGGGACAGGGGGCATTACAATGAGCAGTTCTTC.

This clone occurred a few times. The chain links TRBV2 to TRBJ2-5; D remains unclear. The CDR3 totals 15 residues. From germline, CDR1 is SNHLY and CDR2 FYNNEI. The ends were cut back, 3 bases at V and 7 bases at J, with 18 bases in the middle. CDR3 sequence reads: CASSDEILNIGTQYF. CDR3 DNA sequence: TGTGCCAGCAGTGACGAGATCCTTAATATTGGGACCCAGTACTTC. The complete variable domain, with remaining parts taken from reference TRBV2 and TRBJ2-5, reads EPEVTQTPSHQVTQMGQEVILRCVPISNHLYFYWYRQILGQKVEFLVSFYNNEISEKSEIFDDQFSVERPDGSNFTLKIRSTKLEDSAMYFCASSDEILNIGTQYFGPGTRLLVL.

The chain carries TRBV29-1 and TRBJ2-3; 7 nucleotides align to TRBD1. The germline CDR1 and CDR2 sequences are SQVTM and ANQGSEA. The CDR3 covers 14 residues. After removal of 2 bases from V and 3 bases from J, the junction contained 5 bases not matched to a gene. CDR3 sequence (DNA): TGCAGCGTTGAACCCGGACAGGCAACAGATACGCAGTATTTT. It yields the protein CSVEPGQATDTQYF.

V is TRBV5-6 and J is TRBJ2-6; D remains ambiguous. CDR1 and CDR2 from the germline V gene are SGHDT and YYEEEE. This CDR3 spans 14 amino acids. V lost 4 bases, J lost 4 bases, and 9 bases lay in between. CDR3 sequence reads: CASSPNAGANVLTF. The CDR3 DNA reads TGTGCCAGCAGCCCCAACGCAGGGGCCAACGTCCTGACTTTC.

The chain is built from TRBV11-2 and TRBJ2-1, with D tentatively TRBD2 (5 bases). Trimming removed 5 bases at V and 0 bases at J, with 11 bases between. Germline loops: CDR1 SGHAT, CDR2 FQNNGV. This CDR3 has 15 amino acids. This chain's CDR3 is CASSRSLGSYNEQFF. DNA of the CDR3: TGTGCCAGCAGCCGATCACTAGGCTCCTACAATGAGCAGTTCTTC.

The chain employs TRBV25-1 and TRBJ1-6; tentatively, D is TRBD1 (5 bases). V shed 4 bases and J shed 9 bases, with 19 bases lying between them. This CDR3 has 16 residues. Germline CDR1 reads MGHDK; CDR2 reads SYGVNS. The CDR3 protein is CASSVTGTGRSSPLHF. The CDR3 DNA reads as TGTGCCAGCAGTGTAACCGGGACCGGGAGGTCTTCACCCCTCCACTTT.